This is a list of T cell receptor beta chains from one sample in a study of persistence of HIV-infected CD4 T cells. Using immunoSEQ multiplex PCR, the repertoire was profiled, and TCRdb retains in-frame clones only, with some absent. The data contain about 40,000 clones, 85% of them singletons. These receptors are not linked to any known antigen. The specimen was cultured CD4+ T cells from PBMCs, collected from a patient who received antiretroviral therapy. The source of these receptors is an adult with HIV. The donor label of this sample is uncertain. CDR3s include the opening cysteine and the closing phenylalanine or tryptophan. The D gene is left open where the match is weak. Some rows have no size entry. The others give once, few or many, or a class for an expanded clone.

d_call	v_call	clone_size	j_call	cdr3_nt	cdr3_aa
TRBD2	TRBV6-1	few	TRBJ2-7	TGTGCCAGCAGTGAAGCGGGGCGGGGGAGACCCTACGAGCAGTACTTC	CASSEAGRGRPYEQYF
TRBD1	TRBV18	-	TRBJ2-3	TGTGCCAGCTCATCTCGACAGGGGGCTACAGATACGCAGTATTTT	CASSSRQGATDTQYF
-	TRBV9	-	TRBJ2-2	TGTGCCAGCAGCGTAGGTCGACACACCGGGGAGCTGTTTTTT	CASSVGRHTGELFF
-	TRBV19	few	TRBJ1-5	TGTGCCAGTAGTGCCAACAGAGGGCCCCAGCATTTT	CASSANRGPQHF
TRBD2	TRBV5-1	-	TRBJ2-2	TGCGCCAGCAGCTTGGGAAGCGGGGGGGCCACCGGGGAGCTGTTTTTT	CASSLGSGGATGELFF
TRBD2	TRBV28	-	TRBJ2-1	TGTGCCAGCAGGTCATCGAGCGGGGGGGCTTTCAATGAGCAGTTCTTC	CASRSSSGGAFNEQFF
TRBD1	TRBV5-4	-	TRBJ1-2	TGTGCCAGCAGCGCTCCGGGACAGACCCCTGGCTACACCTTC	CASSAPGQTPGYTF
-	TRBV28	-	TRBJ1-4	TGTGCCAGCAGTTTGGCCACAAATGAAAAACTGTTTTTT	CASSLATNEKLFF
TRBD2	TRBV3-1/TRBV3-2	-	TRBJ2-7	TGTGCCAGCAGCCAAGGCTTTAGCGGGCAGCGGGAGCAGTACTTC	CASSQGFSGQREQYF
-	TRBV6-2/TRBV6-3	few	TRBJ2-1	TGTGCCAGCAGTTTGAGCGGCTCCTACAATGAGCAGTTCTTC	CASSLSGSYNEQFF
-	TRBV18	-	TRBJ2-3	TGTGCCAGCTCACCTAGCACAGATACGCAGTATTTT	CASSPSTDTQYF